The text below deals with one TCR beta chain. Ten or more counts support this clonotype. There is no known antigen for this receptor. Base qualities are missing; no much larger clone stands one base away. There are 12 amino acids in the CDR3, from cysteine to phenylalanine inclusive. Only the CDR3 DNA is retained, 36 bases long and in frame from the first base. The junction shows trimming of 6 bases on V and 4 bases on J, plus 7 bases between the germline ends. The data derive from a study of CD8 T cells in ankylosing spondylitis (dated by TCRdb to the late 2010s). Study-level background: The study set out to find disease-linked TCR variants by profiling T cell receptor beta repertoires in ankylosing spondylitis patients and healthy donors. Peripheral blood was sampled, and synovial fluid was additionally collected from ankylosing spondylitis patients. The whole study cohort included roughly 110 healthy donors and roughly 24 ankylosing spondylitis patients.

The full study reports these points: A TCR beta motif of about 8 highly homologous amino acid variants appeared characteristic of blood from ankylosing spondylitis patients. Significant enrichment of the disease-linked clones was reported in matched synovial fluid samples from ankylosing spondylitis patients. Some motif variants were previously reported in synovial fluid and blood of reactive arthritis patients, suggesting common disease-initiation mechanisms. A CD8+ phenotype was shown by the disease-linked clones, which were found at relatively low frequencies in peripheral blood.

Sequencing was performed on an Illumina HiSeq 2500. TCR beta libraries were prepared by quantitative 5'-RACE with molecular barcodes. The source study handled its data this way. A new computational method based on a probabilistic model of VDJ rearrangement was used to identify disease-linked TCR variants. TCRdb applied fastp at Q25 and MiXCR to the public reads, then kept only in-frame beta chains. Merged by CDR3 protein, the rows form single entries marked with the most common genes and DNA. For this entry, the V and J calls and clone size follow TCRdb and not the study's own pipeline. The sample includes under 850,000 distinct CDR3 sequences, with around a fifth observed a single time. Together, the top ten hold around a fifth of the sample.

This clonotype was obtained from a male donor with ankylosing spondylitis. The chain is encoded by TRBV12-3 or TRBV12-4 joined to TRBJ1-5; the D gene identity is not certain. The specimen sequenced was blood, either unsorted or a sorted T cell fraction (not recorded which). CDR3 sequence: CASRTQNQPQHF. The nucleotide sequence reads as follows: TGTGCCAGCAGAACTCAGAATCAGCCCCAGCATTTT.